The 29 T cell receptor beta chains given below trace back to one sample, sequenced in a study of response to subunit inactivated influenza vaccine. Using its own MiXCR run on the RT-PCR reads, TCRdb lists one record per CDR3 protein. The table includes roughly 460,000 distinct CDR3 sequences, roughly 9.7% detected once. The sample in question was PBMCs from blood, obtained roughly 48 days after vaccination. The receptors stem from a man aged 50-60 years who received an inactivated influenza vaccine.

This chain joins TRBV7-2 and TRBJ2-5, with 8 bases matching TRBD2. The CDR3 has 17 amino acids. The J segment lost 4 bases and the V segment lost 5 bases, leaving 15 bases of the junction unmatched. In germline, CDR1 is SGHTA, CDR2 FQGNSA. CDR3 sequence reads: CASSRTGGVIAGETQYF. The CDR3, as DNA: TGTGCCAGCAGCCGGACCGGGGGGGTTATTGCAGGAGAGACCCAGTACTTC.

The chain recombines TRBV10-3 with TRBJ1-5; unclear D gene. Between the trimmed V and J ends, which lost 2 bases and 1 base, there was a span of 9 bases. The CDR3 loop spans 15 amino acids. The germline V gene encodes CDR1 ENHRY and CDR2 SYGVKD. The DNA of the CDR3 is TGTGCCATCAGTGAGGCTGGGGTGAGCAATCAGCCCCAGCATTTT. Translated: CAISEAGVSNQPQHF.

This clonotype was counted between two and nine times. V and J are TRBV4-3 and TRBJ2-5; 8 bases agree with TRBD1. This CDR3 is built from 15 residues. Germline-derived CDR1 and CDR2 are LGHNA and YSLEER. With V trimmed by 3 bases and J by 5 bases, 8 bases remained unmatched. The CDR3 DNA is TGCGCCAGCAGCCACGGGACAGGTTACGGGGAGACCCAGTACTTC. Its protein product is CASSHGTGYGETQYF.

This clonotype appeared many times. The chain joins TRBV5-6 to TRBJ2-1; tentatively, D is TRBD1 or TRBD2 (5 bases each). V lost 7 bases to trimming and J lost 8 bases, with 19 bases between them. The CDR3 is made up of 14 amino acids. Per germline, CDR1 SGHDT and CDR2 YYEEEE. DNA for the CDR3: TGTGCCAGCGAGAGGGGATACGGTAGTTATGAGCAGTTCTTC. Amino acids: CASERGYGSYEQFF.

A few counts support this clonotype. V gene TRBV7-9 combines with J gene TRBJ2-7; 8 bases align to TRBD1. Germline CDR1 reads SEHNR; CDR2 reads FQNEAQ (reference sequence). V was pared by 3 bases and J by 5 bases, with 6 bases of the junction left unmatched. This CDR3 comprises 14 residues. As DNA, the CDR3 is TGTGCCAGCAGCTTCCGGGACAGGCGGGACGAGCAGTACTTC. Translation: CASSFRDRRDEQYF.

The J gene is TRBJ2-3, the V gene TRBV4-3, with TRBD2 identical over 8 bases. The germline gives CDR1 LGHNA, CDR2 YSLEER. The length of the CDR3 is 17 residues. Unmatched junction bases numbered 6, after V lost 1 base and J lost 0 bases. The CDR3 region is CASSQVSTSGSTDTQYF. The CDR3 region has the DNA TGCGCCAGCAGCCAAGTTTCAACTAGCGGTAGCACAGATACGCAGTATTTT.

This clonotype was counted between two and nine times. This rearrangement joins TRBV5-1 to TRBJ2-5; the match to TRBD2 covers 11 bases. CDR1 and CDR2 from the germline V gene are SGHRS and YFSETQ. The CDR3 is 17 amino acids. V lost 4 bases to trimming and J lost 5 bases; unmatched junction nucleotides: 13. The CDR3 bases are TGCGCCAGCAGCCGTAACTCCGGAACTAGCGGGAGTGAGACCCAGTACTTC. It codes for CASSRNSGTSGSETQYF.

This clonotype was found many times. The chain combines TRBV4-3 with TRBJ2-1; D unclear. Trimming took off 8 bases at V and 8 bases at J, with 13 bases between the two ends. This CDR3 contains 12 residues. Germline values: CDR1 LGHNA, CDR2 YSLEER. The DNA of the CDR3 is TGCGCCAGCTCTCAGCATCGCGATGAGCAGTTCTTC. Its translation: CASSQHRDEQFF.

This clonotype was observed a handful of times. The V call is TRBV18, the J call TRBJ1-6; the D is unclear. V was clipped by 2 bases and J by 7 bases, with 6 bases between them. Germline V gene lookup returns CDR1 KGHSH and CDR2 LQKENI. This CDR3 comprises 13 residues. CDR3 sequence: CASSPWENSPLHF. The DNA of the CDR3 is TGTGCCAGCTCACCATGGGAAAATTCACCCCTCCACTTT.

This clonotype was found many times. The CDR3 region has the DNA TGTGCCATCAGTGAGCTGGGGAAGCAGTACTTC. Its protein product is CAISELGKQYF. The chain couples TRBV10-3 to TRBJ2-7; D not certain. The CDR3 is made up of 11 amino acids. Trimming shortened V by 2 bases and J by 8 bases, and 7 bases separated the two germline ends. Looked up from germline, CDR1 is ENHRY and CDR2 is SYGVKD.

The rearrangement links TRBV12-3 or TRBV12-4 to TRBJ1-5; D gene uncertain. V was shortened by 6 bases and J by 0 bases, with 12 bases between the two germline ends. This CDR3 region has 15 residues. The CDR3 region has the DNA TGTGCCAGCAGATTGGCCGGGAATAGCAATCAGCCCCAGCATTTT. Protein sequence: CASRLAGNSNQPQHF.

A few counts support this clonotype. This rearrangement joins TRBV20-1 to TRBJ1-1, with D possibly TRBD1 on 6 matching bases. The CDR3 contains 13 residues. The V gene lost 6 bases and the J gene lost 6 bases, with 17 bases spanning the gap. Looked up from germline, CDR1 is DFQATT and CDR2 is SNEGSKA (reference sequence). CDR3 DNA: TGCAGTGCCGCTGCAGGGGCCCGTCCTGAAGCTTTCTTT. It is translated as CSAAAGARPEAFF.

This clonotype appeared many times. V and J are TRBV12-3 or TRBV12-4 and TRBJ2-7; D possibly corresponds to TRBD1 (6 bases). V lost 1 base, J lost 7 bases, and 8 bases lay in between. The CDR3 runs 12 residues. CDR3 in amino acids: CASSLVTGEQYF. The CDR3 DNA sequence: TGTGCCAGCAGTTTAGTCACAGGGGAGCAGTACTTC.

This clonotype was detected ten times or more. The CDR3 coding sequence is TGTGCCAGCAGTTACTCATCGACAGATATTCAGCAGTACTTC. This sequence encodes CASSYSSTDIQQYF. The chain combines TRBV6-2 or TRBV6-3 with TRBJ2-7; a possible D gene is TRBD1 (5 bases). The germline CDR1 and CDR2 sequences are MNHEY and SVGEGT. CDR3 length: 14 amino acids. Between the trimmed V and J ends, which lost 0 bases and 8 bases, there was a span of 14 bases.

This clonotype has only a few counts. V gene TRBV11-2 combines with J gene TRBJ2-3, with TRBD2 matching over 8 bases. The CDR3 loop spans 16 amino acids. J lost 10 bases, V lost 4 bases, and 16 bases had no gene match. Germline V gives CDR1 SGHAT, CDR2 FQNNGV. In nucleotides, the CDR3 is TGTGCCAGCAGCTCCTCCCCTGGGGCGGGGGGACTTTCGCAGTATTTT. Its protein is CASSSSPGAGGLSQYF.

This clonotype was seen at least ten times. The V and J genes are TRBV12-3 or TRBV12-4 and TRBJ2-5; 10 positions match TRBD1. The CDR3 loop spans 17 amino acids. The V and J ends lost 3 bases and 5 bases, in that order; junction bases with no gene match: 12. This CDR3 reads CASSFTRTGGPGETQYF. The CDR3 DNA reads TGTGCCAGCAGTTTTACAAGGACAGGGGGGCCGGGGGAGACCCAGTACTTC.

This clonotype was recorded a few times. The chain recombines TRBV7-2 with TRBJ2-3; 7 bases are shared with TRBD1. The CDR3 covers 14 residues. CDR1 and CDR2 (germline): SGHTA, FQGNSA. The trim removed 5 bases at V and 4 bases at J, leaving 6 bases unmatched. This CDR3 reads CASSPQGQADTQYF. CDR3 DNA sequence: TGTGCCAGCAGCCCACAGGGGCAAGCAGATACGCAGTATTTT.

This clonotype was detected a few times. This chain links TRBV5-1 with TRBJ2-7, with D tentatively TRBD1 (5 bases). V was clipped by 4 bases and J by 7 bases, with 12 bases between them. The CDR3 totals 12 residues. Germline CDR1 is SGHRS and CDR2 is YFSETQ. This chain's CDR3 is CASSQRGWEQYF. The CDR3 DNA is TGCGCCAGCAGCCAAAGGGGATGGGAGCAGTACTTC.

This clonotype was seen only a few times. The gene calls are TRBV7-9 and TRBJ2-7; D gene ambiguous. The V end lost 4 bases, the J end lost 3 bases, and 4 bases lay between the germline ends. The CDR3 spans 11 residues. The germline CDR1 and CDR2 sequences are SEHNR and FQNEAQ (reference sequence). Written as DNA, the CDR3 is TGTGCCAGCAGCTGGAGCTACGAGCAGTACTTC. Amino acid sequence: CASSWSYEQYF.

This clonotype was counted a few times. The CDR3 is CATSRAGTKGNEQFF. Written as DNA, the CDR3 is TGTGCCACCAGCAGAGCCGGGACTAAAGGTAATGAGCAGTTCTTC. The gene calls are TRBV15 and TRBJ2-1, with 7 bases lining up with TRBD2. V dropped 1 base and J dropped 7; count of bases not matched to a gene: 7. Germline V gene data show CDR1 as LNHNV and CDR2 as YYDKDF (reference sequence). CDR3 length equals 15 residues.

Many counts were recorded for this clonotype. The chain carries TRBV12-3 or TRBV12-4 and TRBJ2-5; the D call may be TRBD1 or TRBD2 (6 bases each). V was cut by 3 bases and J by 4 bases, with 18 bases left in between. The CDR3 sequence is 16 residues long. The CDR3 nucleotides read TGTGCCAGCAGTTTTTCGTTACGGGGGCGGGCAGAGACCCAGTACTTC. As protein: CASSFSLRGRAETQYF.

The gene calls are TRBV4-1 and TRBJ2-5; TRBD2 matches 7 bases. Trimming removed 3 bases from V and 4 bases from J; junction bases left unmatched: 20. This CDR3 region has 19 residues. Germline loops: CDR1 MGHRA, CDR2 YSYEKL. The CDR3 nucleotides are TGCGCCAGCAGCCAGATTCAGTACGGGAGCAGCGGGGAGGGAGAGACCCAGTACTTC. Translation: CASSQIQYGSSGEGETQYF.

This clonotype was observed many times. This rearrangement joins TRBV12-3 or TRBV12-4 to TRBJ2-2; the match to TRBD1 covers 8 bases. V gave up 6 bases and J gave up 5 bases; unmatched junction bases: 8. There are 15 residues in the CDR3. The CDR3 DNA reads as TGTGCCAGCAGCCCCGGACAGGGCGGAACCGGGGAGCTGTTTTTT. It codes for CASSPGQGGTGELFF.

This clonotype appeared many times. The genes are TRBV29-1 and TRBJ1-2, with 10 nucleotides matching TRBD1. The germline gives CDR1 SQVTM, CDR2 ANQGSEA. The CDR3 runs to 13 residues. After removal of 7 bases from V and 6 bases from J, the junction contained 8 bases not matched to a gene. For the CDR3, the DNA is TGCAGCGCGGTGGGGACAGGGGTTGATGGCTACACCTTC. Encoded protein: CSAVGTGVDGYTF. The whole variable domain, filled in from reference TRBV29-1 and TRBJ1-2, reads SAVISQKPSRDICQRGTSLTIQCQVDSQVTMMFWYRQQPGQSLTLIATANQGSEATYESGFVIDKFPISRPNLTFSTLTVSNMSPEDSSIYLCSAVGTGVDGYTFGSGTRLTVV.

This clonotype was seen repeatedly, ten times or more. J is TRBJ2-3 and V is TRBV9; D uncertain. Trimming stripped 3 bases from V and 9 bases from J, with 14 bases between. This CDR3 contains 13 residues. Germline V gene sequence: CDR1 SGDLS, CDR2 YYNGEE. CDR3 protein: CASSDSPVGTQYF. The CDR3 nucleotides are TGTGCCAGCAGCGATAGCCCGGTGGGAACGCAGTATTTT.

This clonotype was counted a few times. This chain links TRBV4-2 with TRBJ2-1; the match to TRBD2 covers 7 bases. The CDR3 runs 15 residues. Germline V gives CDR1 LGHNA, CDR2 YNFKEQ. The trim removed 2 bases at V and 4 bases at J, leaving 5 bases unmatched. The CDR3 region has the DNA TGTGCCAGCAGCCAAACGGGGGGTGCTTACAATGAGCAGTTCTTC. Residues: CASSQTGGAYNEQFF.

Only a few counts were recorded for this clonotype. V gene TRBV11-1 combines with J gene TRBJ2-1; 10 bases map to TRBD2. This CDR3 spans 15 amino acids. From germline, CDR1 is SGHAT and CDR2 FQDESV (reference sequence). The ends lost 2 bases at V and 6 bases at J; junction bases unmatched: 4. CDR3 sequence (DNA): TGTGCCAGCAGCTTATCCCGGACTAGCGGCAATGAGCAGTTCTTC. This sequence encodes CASSLSRTSGNEQFF.

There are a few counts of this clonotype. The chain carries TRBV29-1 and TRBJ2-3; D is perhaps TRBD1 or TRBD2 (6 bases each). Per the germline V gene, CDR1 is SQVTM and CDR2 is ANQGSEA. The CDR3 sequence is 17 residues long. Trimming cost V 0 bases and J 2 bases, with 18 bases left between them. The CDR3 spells CSVEEYGGPYYTDTQYF. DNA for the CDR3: TGCAGCGTTGAAGAATACGGGGGCCCTTATTACACAGATACGCAGTATTTT.

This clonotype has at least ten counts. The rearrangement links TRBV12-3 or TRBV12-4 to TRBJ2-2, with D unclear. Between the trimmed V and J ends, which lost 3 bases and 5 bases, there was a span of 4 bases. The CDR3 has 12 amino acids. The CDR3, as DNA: TGTGCCAGCAGTTTTATAACCGGGGAGCTGTTTTTT. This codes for CASSFITGELFF.